What follows are 8 T cell receptor beta chains derived from one specimen sequenced in a study of cytomegalovirus exposure and HLA in healthy donors. PCR amplification relied on 60 Vbeta primers (plus 13 Jbeta primers). TCRdb's table, derived via immunoSEQ multiplex PCR, lists solely in-frame clones and lacks some. The sample carries a few hundred thousand clones, approximately 82% recorded once. Sequenced input: PBMCs. The source of these receptors is a woman aged 55 to 70 in good health and CMV-seropositive.

The chain employs TRBV2 and TRBJ2-3; possibly TRBD1 for D (7 bases). The V and J ends lost 6 bases and 5 bases respectively, with 12 bases between them. CDR1 is SNHLY and CDR2 is FYNNEI in the germline V gene. The CDR3 loop spans 13 amino acids. The CDR3 sequence is CASRRGREDTQYF. The CDR3 bases are TGTGCCAGCAGGAGGGGGCGGGAAGATACGCAGTATTTT. The variable domain in full, completed from reference TRBV2 and TRBJ2-3, reads EPEVTQTPSHQVTQMGQEVILRCVPISNHLYFYWYRQILGQKVEFLVSFYNNEISEKSEIFDDQFSVERPDGSNFTLKIRSTKLEDSAMYFCASRRGREDTQYFGPGTRLTVL.

CDR3 in amino acids: CASLGQGAGTEAFF. DNA for the CDR3: TGCGCCAGCTTGGGACAGGGGGCTGGGACTGAAGCTTTCTTT. The chain is built from TRBV5-1 and TRBJ1-1; 12 bases line up with TRBD1. This CDR3 spans 14 amino acids. Trimming cost V 7 bases and J 5 bases; bases outside gene matches: 6. Germline V lookup: CDR1 SGHRS, CDR2 YFSETQ.

The J gene is TRBJ2-5, the V gene TRBV5-4; 7 nucleotides line up with TRBD2. The germline gives CDR1 SGHNT, CDR2 YYREEE (reference sequence). The junction had 7 bases not matched to a gene; V was cut back by 3 bases and J by 2 bases. This CDR3 contains 15 residues. CDR3 in DNA: TGTGCCAGCAGCTCAGGACTAGTGGGGCAAGAGACCCAGTACTTC. Its protein is CASSSGLVGQETQYF.

The chain carries TRBV6-5 and TRBJ1-1, with TRBD1 matching 10 bases. This CDR3 is 15 amino acids long. With 0 bases clipped from V and 12 bases from J, the junction kept 10 bases outside the gene matches. Germline CDR1 MNHEY, CDR2 SVGAGI. The CDR3 spells CASSYSTDRGRGPFF. The CDR3 DNA reads as TGTGCCAGCAGTTACTCAACTGACAGGGGGCGCGGACCTTTCTTT.

The chain employs TRBV6-5 and TRBJ2-7; D may be TRBD1 (5 bases). Germline V gene lookup returns CDR1 MNHEY and CDR2 SVGAGI. The V end lost 0 bases, the J end lost 2 bases, and 11 bases lay between the germline ends. This CDR3 is 15 amino acids long. The CDR3 sequence: CASSYSLGDAYEQYF. CDR3 nucleotides: TGTGCCAGCAGTTACTCGCTAGGGGATGCCTACGAGCAGTACTTC.

About this clone itself: The same CDR3 arises from other DNA sequences in this sample as well. The chain links TRBV5-6 to TRBJ2-3; 7 bases match TRBD2. Germline CDR1 SGHDT, CDR2 YYEEEE. V shed 2 bases and J 3 bases; nucleotides not matched to a gene: 0. The CDR3 totals 13 residues. The CDR3 sequence: CASSFSGTDTQYF. For the CDR3, the DNA is TGTGCCAGCAGCTTTAGCGGGACAGATACGCAGTATTTT.

This chain connects TRBV21-1 to TRBJ1-1; the tabulated D call, TRBD1, remains unverified against the DNA. TRBV21-1 is deemed a pseudogene. The CDR3 consists of 14 residues. The CDR3 nucleotides are TGTGCCAGCAGCTCGCGTGGACAGGGCACTGAAGCTTTCTTT. Its protein is CASSSRGQGTEAFF.

The CDR3 nucleotides read TGTGCCAGCTCGGACAGGAACAATCAGCCCCAGCATTTT. It translates to CASSDRNNQPQHF. The V gene is TRBV18, the J gene TRBJ1-5; 7 bases are shared with TRBD1. The CDR3 covers 13 residues. The V segment lost 6 bases and the J segment 3 bases; nucleotides outside the gene matches: 2. The germline gives CDR1 KGHSH, CDR2 LQKENI. Based on the CDR3 plus reference TRBV18 and TRBJ1-5, the full variable domain is NAGVMQNPRHLVRRRGQEARLRCSPMKGHSHVYWYRQLPEEGLKFMVYLQKENIIDESGMPKERFSAEFPKEGPSILRIQQVVRGDSAAYFCASSDRNNQPQHFGDGTRLSIL.